This TCR beta chain appears in the sequencing data of a study of glioma-infiltrating T cells. Study-level points and caveats: Tissue-blood divergence was below expectation in non-neoplastic patients, above in gliomas.

As for this clonotype: The antigen is undetermined.

The V gene's germline CDR1 is MNHEY and CDR2 SMNVEV (reference sequence). This CDR3 is built from 16 residues. V lost 8 bases and J 0 bases, leaving 20 bases between the germline ends. Amplification of TCR alpha and beta CDR3 regions from RNA used iRepertoire nested multiplex PCR. For one-step reverse transcription and amplification, about 85-400 ng of tissue mRNA or PBMC total RNA was used. In TCRdb, the multiplex PCR reads were re-called with MiXCR into one record per CDR3 protein. The sample shows about 17,000 distinct CDR3 sequences, 55% to 70% of them seen only once. The sample comprised glioma tissue, nonneoplastic brain tissue, or PBMCs (not recorded which). This chain uses TRBV27 with TRBJ2-7; possibly TRBD1 or TRBD2 for D (5 bases each). The source of this sequence is a human donor with low-grade glioma or glioblastoma, undergoing nonglioma brain surgery, or in good health (not recorded which). The CDR3 bases are TGTGCCAGCCACCCGCGAAGGTGGGGGAGCTCCTACGAGCAGTACTTC. It translates to CASHPRRWGSSYEQYF.